The T cell receptor (beta chain) under discussion was sequenced for a study of pediatric ulcerative colitis. This table comes from immunoSEQ multiplex PCR, and its TCRdb copy is limited to in-frame clones, with some not included. The sample carries about 60,000 clones, over 80% recorded once. Sequencing was carried out using blood. The TCR was taken from a boy under 18 who was a control in a study of pediatric ulcerative colitis.

As DNA, the CDR3 is TGTGCCAGCTCACCGGGAGGTGGGCAGCCCCAGCATTTT. This translates into CASSPGGGQPQHF. This rearrangement joins TRBV18 to TRBJ1-5; no definite D call. Germline V gives CDR1 KGHSH, CDR2 LQKENI. V dropped 3 bases and J dropped 7 bases, with 10 bases sitting between them. The CDR3 is 13 amino acids.